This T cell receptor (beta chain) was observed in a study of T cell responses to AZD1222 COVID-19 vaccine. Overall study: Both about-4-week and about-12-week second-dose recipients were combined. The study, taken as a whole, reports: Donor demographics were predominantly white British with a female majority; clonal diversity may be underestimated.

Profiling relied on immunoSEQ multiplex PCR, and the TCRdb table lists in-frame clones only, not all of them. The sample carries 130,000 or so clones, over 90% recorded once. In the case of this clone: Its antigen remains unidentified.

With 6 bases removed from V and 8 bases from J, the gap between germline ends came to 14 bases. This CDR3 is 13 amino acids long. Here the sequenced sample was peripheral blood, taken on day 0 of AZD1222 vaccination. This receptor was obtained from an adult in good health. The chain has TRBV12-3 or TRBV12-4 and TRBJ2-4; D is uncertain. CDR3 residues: CASSPTGYYIQYF. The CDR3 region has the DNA TGTGCCAGCAGCCCCACCGGATACTACATTCAGTACTTC.